The 27 T cell receptor beta chains below come from one sample, sequenced in a study of technical replicates of blood from a handful of donors. Only in-frame clones appear in the TCRdb table, and some are missing; sequencing was by immunoSEQ multiplex PCR. The sample yields 40,000 to 60,000 clones, 85% to 90% seen once. The material sequenced was PBMCs. Receptor source: a human donor in good health. Some clones in this sample may be carry-over from other donors' samples.

The chain employs TRBV6-5 and TRBJ2-7; maybe TRBD2 (6 bases). The V gene lost 6 bases and the J gene lost 0 bases, with 12 bases spanning the gap. Germline CDR1 and CDR2: MNHEY and SVGAGI. The CDR3 is 14 residues long. This chain's CDR3 is CASRGMRDSYEQYF. Here the CDR3 DNA reads TGTGCCAGCAGGGGGATGCGGGACTCCTACGAGCAGTACTTC.

The J gene is TRBJ1-2, the V gene TRBV5-1, with no clear D. The CDR3 has 13 amino acids. Looked up from germline, CDR1 is SGHRS and CDR2 is YFSETQ. The V end lost 0 bases, the J end lost 4 bases, and 7 bases lay between the germline ends. CDR3 sequence (DNA): TGCGCCAGCAGCTTGGGCAGGCCCTATGGCTACACCTTC. It specifies CASSLGRPYGYTF.

The V and J genes are TRBV7-8 and TRBJ2-3; tentative D call: TRBD1 (6 bases). This CDR3 has 16 residues. V lost 6 bases, J lost 2 bases, and 18 bases lay in between. Per the germline V gene, CDR1 is SGHVS and CDR2 is FQNEAQ. CDR3 sequence (DNA): TGTGCCAGCAGACTCCAGGGGCAGGCTATCACAGATACGCAGTATTTT. Translation gives CASRLQGQAITDTQYF.

The chain links TRBV5-1 to TRBJ1-5, with D possibly matching TRBD1 (6 bases). The CDR3 runs 15 residues. Germline loops: CDR1 SGHRS, CDR2 YFSETQ. V was shortened by 3 bases and J by 0 bases, with 10 bases between the two germline ends. CDR3 nucleotides: TGCGCCAGCAGCTCAGCAGGGGATAGCAATCAGCCCCAGCATTTT. It encodes CASSSAGDSNQPQHF.

The gene calls are TRBV6-4 and TRBJ2-1, with 7 bases that match TRBD2. Per germline, CDR1 MRHNA and CDR2 SNTAGT. The CDR3 contains 14 residues. The junction had 1 base not matched to a gene; V was cut back by 0 bases and J by 5 bases. The CDR3 here is CASSDSTSHNEQFF. The CDR3, as DNA: TGTGCCAGCAGTGACTCGACTAGCCACAATGAGCAGTTCTTC.

J is TRBJ2-7 and V is TRBV2; 11 nucleotides match TRBD2. From germline, CDR1 is SNHLY and CDR2 FYNNEI. The CDR3 totals 15 residues. Germline trimming cut 2 bases from V and 4 bases from J; bases unmatched to any gene: 4. The CDR3 bases are TGTGCCAGCAGTGAACTAGCGGGGGGTCCTTACGAGCAGTACTTC. The encoded protein is CASSELAGGPYEQYF.

This chain links TRBV4-1 with TRBJ2-1; 9 bases align to TRBD2. The germline gives CDR1 MGHRA, CDR2 YSYEKL. This CDR3 spans 14 amino acids. V was clipped by 4 bases and J by 9 bases; unmatched bases: 7. CDR3 sequence reads: CASSPRASGAEQFF. The CDR3 DNA reads as TGCGCCAGCAGCCCGCGGGCTAGCGGGGCTGAGCAGTTCTTC.

This clone was seen once. The rearrangement links TRBV2 to TRBJ1-4, with 8 bases lining up with TRBD1. With V trimmed by 8 bases and J by 5 bases, 7 bases remained unmatched. This CDR3 spans 14 amino acids. Germline V gene lookup returns CDR1 SNHLY and CDR2 FYNNEI. The CDR3 region is CASRGDRSNEKLFF. The CDR3 DNA sequence: TGTGCCAGCCGGGGGGACAGGAGCAATGAAAAACTGTTTTTT.

J is TRBJ2-5 and V is TRBV7-2, with a tentative D call TRBD2 (5 bases). V was clipped by 0 bases and J by 3 bases, with 8 bases between them. The CDR3 length is 14 residues. Germline V gives CDR1 SGHTA, CDR2 FQGNSA. The CDR3, as DNA: TGTGCCAGCAGCTTAGCCGGGGTCAAAGAGACCCAGTACTTC. It specifies CASSLAGVKETQYF.

J is TRBJ2-7 and V is TRBV30, with a possible D match to TRBD2 (5 bases). V was pared by 1 base and J by 3 bases, with 13 bases between. The CDR3 runs 14 residues. Germline lookup yields CDR1 GTSNPN and CDR2 SVGIG (reference sequence). CDR3 amino acids: CAWSGEVGGYEQYF. In nucleotides, the CDR3 is TGTGCCTGGAGTGGAGAGGTTGGAGGCTACGAGCAGTACTTC.

The chain uses TRBV1 and TRBJ1-4; TRBD1 was called by the table and not checked on the DNA. TRBV1 is deemed a pseudogene. This CDR3 contains 14 residues. This CDR3 reads CTSRPTGNNEKLFF. CDR3 bases: TGCACCAGCAGGCCGACAGGAAATAATGAAAAACTGTTTTTT.

Regarding this clone: This likely reflects a read error, since a far larger clone is one base away. CDR3 sequence reads: CASSFSGFTGELVF. As DNA, the CDR3 is TGTGCCAGCAGCTTTTCGGGGTTTACCGGGGAGCTGGTTTTT. The rearrangement links TRBV7-9 to TRBJ2-2, with D maybe TRBD2 (5 bases). The CDR3 consists of 14 residues. CDR1 SEHNR and CDR2 FQNEAQ come from the germline V gene (reference sequence).

The chain employs TRBV5-4 and TRBJ2-7; D is uncertain. Per the germline V gene, CDR1 is SGHNT and CDR2 is YYREEE (reference sequence). Trimming left V 4 bases short and J 3 bases short, with 11 bases between. This CDR3 is 13 amino acids long. The CDR3 here is CASSRRLDYEQYF. The CDR3 DNA is TGTGCCAGCAGCCGTCGACTTGACTACGAGCAGTACTTC.

This clone has a single count. The gene calls are TRBV10-3 and TRBJ2-7, with D perhaps TRBD1 (6 bases). The CDR3 is 14 amino acids. Per the germline V gene, CDR1 is ENHRY and CDR2 is SYGVKD. The V end was cut by 7 bases, the J end by 2 bases, with 15 bases between. The CDR3 region has the DNA TGTGCCATCAATGGTTTAGGGGGAGCCTACGAGCAGTACTTC. This sequence encodes CAINGLGGAYEQYF.

The rearrangement links TRBV6-6 to TRBJ2-7, with TRBD2 matching over 7 bases. The V gene end was trimmed by 6 bases and the J gene end by 7 bases; junction bases not matched to a gene: 12. This CDR3 spans 14 amino acids. Germline CDR1 MNHNY, CDR2 SVGAGI (reference sequence). CDR3 sequence reads: CASRQAGSQKEQYF. DNA of the CDR3: TGTGCCAGCAGACAAGCGGGATCACAAAAAGAGCAGTACTTC.

J is TRBJ2-5 and V is TRBV5-6; D not resolved. Germline CDR1 SGHDT, CDR2 YYEEEE. The CDR3 loop spans 14 amino acids. V lost 1 base and J lost 4, with 11 bases in between. The CDR3 sequence: CASSLNGNRETQYF. For the CDR3, the DNA is TGTGCCAGCAGCTTGAACGGTAACCGAGAGACCCAGTACTTC.

J is TRBJ1-2 and V is TRBV4-3; D may be TRBD1 (5 bases). Trimming pared 2 bases from V and 7 bases from J, leaving 17 bases between. The germline CDR1 and CDR2 sequences are LGHNA and YSLEER. This CDR3 has 15 residues. The CDR3 loop is CASSQTTGTSGGYTF. CDR3 DNA: TGCGCCAGCAGCCAAACAACCGGGACTTCGGGTGGCTACACCTTC.

This rearrangement joins TRBV6-4 to TRBJ2-7, with 8 bases identical to TRBD2. Looked up from germline, CDR1 is MRHNA and CDR2 is SNTAGT. The CDR3 sequence is 16 residues long. The trim removed 3 bases at V and 1 base at J, leaving 8 bases unmatched. The CDR3 nucleotides read TGTGCCAGCAGTGAAAGTCAGCGGGAGCGATCCTACGAGCAGTACTTC. This sequence encodes CASSESQRERSYEQYF.

The DNA of the CDR3 is TGTGCCAGCAGTGACCCCCTGGGACAGCGTACCAGCACAGATACGCAGTATTTT. It is translated as CASSDPLGQRTSTDTQYF. The chain employs TRBV6-4 and TRBJ2-3, with 7 bases identical to TRBD1. This CDR3 comprises 18 residues. With V trimmed by 2 bases and J by 0 bases, 11 bases remained unmatched. CDR1 MRHNA and CDR2 SNTAGT come from the germline V gene.

This clone was picked up a small number of times. The chain joins TRBV7-3 to TRBJ2-2; 9 bases line up with TRBD1. The length of the CDR3 is 16 residues. Germline V lookup: CDR1 SGHTA, CDR2 FQGTGA. The V and J ends lost 2 bases and 3 bases, in that order; junction bases with no gene match: 4. CDR3 in DNA: TGTGCCAGCAGCTTATTAGGACAGGGGCACACCGGGGAGCTGTTTTTT. It codes for CASSLLGQGHTGELFF.

The chain carries TRBV7-3 and TRBJ2-7, with 11 bases matching TRBD2. CDR1 SGHTA and CDR2 FQGTGA come from the germline V gene. J lost 4 bases, V lost 5 bases, and 7 bases had no gene match. The CDR3 totals 15 residues. The CDR3 DNA reads as TGTGCCAGCAGCCAACCGGGACTAGCGGAGTACGAGCAGTACTTC. Its protein product is CASSQPGLAEYEQYF.

This chain joins TRBV30 and TRBJ2-1, with D possibly being TRBD1 (6 bases). Germline V gives CDR1 GTSNPN, CDR2 SVGIG (reference sequence). CDR3 length: 15 amino acids. Trimming removed 0 bases from V and 6 bases from J, with 15 bases in between. The CDR3 protein is CAWSVVTGLRNEQFF. DNA for the CDR3: TGTGCCTGGAGTGTAGTTACAGGGCTTCGCAATGAGCAGTTCTTC.

V is TRBV2 and J is TRBJ1-2, with 8 bases aligning to TRBD1. J gave up 5 bases and V 9 bases, and 11 bases lay outside the gene matches. Germline V gene lookup returns CDR1 SNHLY and CDR2 FYNNEI. The CDR3 spans 14 residues. CDR3 protein: CARGGQGAGYGYTF. The CDR3 coding sequence is TGTGCCAGGGGTGGGCAGGGGGCAGGTTATGGCTACACCTTC.

The genes are TRBV4-3 and TRBJ2-7; D is unresolved. In germline, CDR1 is LGHNA, CDR2 YSLEER. There are 15 residues in the CDR3. V was pared by 4 bases and J by 4 bases, with 17 bases between. The chain's CDR3 is CASSLTVHSMYEQYF. The CDR3 bases are TGCGCCAGCAGCCTAACGGTCCATAGCATGTACGAGCAGTACTTC.

This clone showed up just once. The chain is built from TRBV5-6 and TRBJ2-7; D is unclear. The germline V gene has CDR1 SGHDT and CDR2 YYEEEE. There are 15 residues in the CDR3. V shed 0 bases and J shed 1 base, with 11 bases lying between them. CDR3: CASSLAGRQSYEQYF. CDR3 nucleotides: TGTGCCAGCAGCTTGGCCGGCAGGCAATCCTACGAGCAGTACTTC.

This clone showed up just once. This sequence joins TRBV7-2 and TRBJ1-2; no clear D gene. In germline, CDR1 is SGHTA, CDR2 FQGNSA. The length of the CDR3 is 19 residues. V was shortened by 4 bases and J by 1 base, with 25 bases between the two germline ends. The CDR3 loop reads CASSYKSFARELLNYGYTF. The CDR3 bases are TGTGCCAGCAGCTATAAGAGCTTTGCCCGGGAGCTTCTTAACTATGGCTACACCTTC.

V usage is TRBV13 and J usage is TRBJ1-1, with D unclear. The V and J ends lost 1 base and 6 bases respectively, with 15 bases between them. Germline V gives CDR1 PRHDT, CDR2 FYEKMQ (reference sequence). This CDR3 is 15 amino acids long. CDR3 in amino acids: CASSLVVREEAEAFF. CDR3 DNA sequence: TGTGCCAGCAGCTTAGTGGTTAGGGAGGAGGCTGAAGCTTTCTTT.